The 29 T cell receptor beta chains listed next were all sequenced from one sample in a study of OX40 agonist ivuxolimab in advanced cancers. The method was immunoSEQ multiplex PCR; TCRdb's version includes in-frame clones alone and lacks a portion of them. The sample includes 44,000 or so clones, approximately 90% of them seen just once. The sequenced sample was CD4+ or CD8+ T cells sorted from blood, obtained in a trial of the OX40 agonist ivuxolimab. The receptors stem from an adult with an advanced solid tumor such as melanoma, head and neck, liver or kidney cancer.

The genes are TRBV28 and TRBJ2-7, with 8 bases fitting TRBD1. The germline V gene has CDR1 MDHEN and CDR2 SYDVKM. With V trimmed by 3 bases and J by 3 bases, 7 bases remained unmatched. This CDR3 has 15 residues. The CDR3 region has the DNA TGTGCCAGCAGTTTCTCTGGACAGGGAAACTACGAGCAGTACTTC. It specifies CASSFSGQGNYEQYF. Full variable domain (remainder filled in from reference TRBV28 and TRBJ2-7): DVKVTQSSRYLVKRTGEKVFLECVQDMDHENMFWYRQDPGLGLRLIYFSYDVKMKEKGDIPEGYSVSREKKERFSLILESASTNQTSMYLCASSFSGQGNYEQYFGPGTRLTVT.

This chain joins TRBV7-6 and TRBJ2-1; 11 bases map to TRBD2. Trimming removed 8 bases from V and 3 bases from J; junction bases left unmatched: 6. This CDR3 is 15 amino acids long. The germline V gene has CDR1 SGHVS and CDR2 FNYEAQ. The CDR3 DNA reads TGTGCCAGCGGCGGGACTAGCGGATTCTACAATGAGCAGTTCTTC. Its protein product is CASGGTSGFYNEQFF.

The rearrangement uses TRBV2 and TRBJ2-1; 8 nucleotides match TRBD1. Germline V lookup: CDR1 SNHLY, CDR2 FYNNEI. V trimming: 6 bases; J trimming: 12 bases; junction bases outside the gene matches: 4. The CDR3 runs to 11 residues. CDR3 protein: CASSVGTGQFF. CDR3 bases: TGTGCCAGCAGCGTTGGGACAGGGCAGTTCTTC.

CDR3 region: CASSFSEPQHF. DNA for the CDR3: TGTGCCAGCAGTTTTAGTGAGCCCCAGCATTTT. The chain carries TRBV6-1 and TRBJ1-5, with D unresolved. CDR3 length: 11 residues. Per germline, CDR1 MNHNS and CDR2 SASEGT. Trimming cost V 5 bases and J 8 bases, with 7 bases left between them.

The rearrangement links TRBV18 to TRBJ2-5; D is unclear. Germline V gives CDR1 KGHSH, CDR2 LQKENI. The V gene lost 6 bases and the J gene lost 5 bases, with 19 bases spanning the gap. The CDR3 is 15 amino acids. The CDR3 loop reads CASSRPGPPGETQYF. In DNA form, the CDR3 reads TGTGCCAGCTCGCGGCCGGGCCCCCCCGGGGAGACCCAGTACTTC.

V is TRBV13 and J is TRBJ2-1; D may be TRBD1 (5 bases). The germline CDR1 and CDR2 sequences are PRHDT and FYEKMQ (reference sequence). The V gene lost 1 base and the J gene lost 1 base, with 5 bases spanning the gap. This CDR3 has 14 amino acids. CDR3: CASSLEGSYNEQFF. CDR3 DNA sequence: TGTGCCAGCAGCTTAGAGGGGTCCTACAATGAGCAGTTCTTC.

This chain uses TRBV28 with TRBJ2-7; D perhaps matches TRBD2 (5 bases). Trimming left V 3 bases short and J 7 bases short, with 13 bases between. The length of the CDR3 is 13 residues. The germline CDR1 and CDR2 sequences are MDHEN and SYDVKM. The CDR3 coding sequence is TGTGCCAGCAGTTTTGGGTTAACGGGGGAGCAGTACTTC. It codes for CASSFGLTGEQYF.

This clone was observed once. V is TRBV5-4 and J is TRBJ1-1; weak D call: TRBD1 (6 bases). V dropped 1 base and J dropped 5 bases, with 9 bases sitting between them. CDR3 length: 13 amino acids. Germline V CDR1 and CDR2: SGHNT, YYREEE (reference sequence). CDR3: CASSLRGETEAFF. CDR3 DNA sequence: TGTGCCAGCAGCTTGAGGGGGGAAACTGAAGCTTTCTTT.

The chain has TRBV29-1 and TRBJ1-2; a weak D match, TRBD1 (6 bases). There are 12 residues in the CDR3. Germline assignment: CDR1 SQVTM and CDR2 ANQGSEA. V shed 4 bases and J shed 4 bases, with 10 bases lying between them. The CDR3 DNA is TGCAGCGTTGGGGGGGCGAGCTATGGCTACACCTTC. Encoded protein: CSVGGASYGYTF.

This chain links TRBV27 with TRBJ2-7; TRBD2 matches 8 bases. Germline CDR1 and CDR2: MNHEY and SMNVEV (reference sequence). The CDR3 has 15 amino acids. The junction had 5 bases not matched to a gene; V was cut back by 4 bases and J by 0 bases. The CDR3: CASSYAGGLSYEQYF. The CDR3 nucleotides are TGTGCCAGCAGTTACGCGGGAGGCCTCTCCTACGAGCAGTACTTC.

The V call is TRBV11-2, the J call TRBJ1-2; TRBD1 agrees at 10 bases. V dropped 1 base and J dropped 5; count of bases not matched to a gene: 1. Germline assignment: CDR1 SGHAT and CDR2 FQNNGV. The length of the CDR3 is 14 residues. The CDR3 loop reads CASSLGTGGYGYTF. The CDR3 bases are TGTGCCAGCAGCTTAGGGACAGGGGGTTATGGCTACACCTTC.

This chain links TRBV5-6 with TRBJ2-7; 12 bases are a match to TRBD2. There are 14 residues in the CDR3. V gave up 1 base and J gave up 10 bases; unmatched junction bases: 6. Germline-derived CDR1 and CDR2 are SGHDT and YYEEEE. In DNA form, the CDR3 reads TGTGCCAGCAGCTTGAGACTAGCGGGAGCAGGACAGTACTTC. It yields the protein CASSLRLAGAGQYF.

The rearrangement uses TRBV19 and TRBJ1-1; D ambiguous. The CDR3 covers 12 residues. With 1 base removed from V and 4 bases from J, the gap between germline ends came to 4 bases. Germline CDR1 is LNHDA and CDR2 is SQIVND (reference sequence). CDR3 sequence: CASSIGVTEAFF. CDR3 nucleotide sequence: TGTGCCAGTAGTATAGGGGTCACTGAAGCTTTCTTT.

This chain joins TRBV27 and TRBJ2-3, with D perhaps TRBD2 (6 bases). Germline V gene lookup returns CDR1 MNHEY and CDR2 SMNVEV (reference sequence). The CDR3 covers 14 residues. Trimming took off 5 bases at V and 0 bases at J, with 9 bases between the two ends. The CDR3 here is CASSPSGSTDTQYF. The DNA of the CDR3 is TGTGCCAGCAGTCCCAGCGGGAGCACAGATACGCAGTATTTT.

The chain uses TRBV29-1 and TRBJ2-1; the D is unclear. Looked up from germline, CDR1 is SQVTM and CDR2 is ANQGSEA. The CDR3 length is 11 residues. Trimming stripped 4 bases from V and 4 bases from J, with 5 bases between. CDR3 nucleotide sequence: TGCAGCGTTGGGCATTACAATGAGCAGTTCTTC. The encoded protein is CSVGHYNEQFF.

The rearrangement uses TRBV28 and TRBJ2-7; 10 bases map to TRBD1. CDR1 MDHEN and CDR2 SYDVKM come from the germline V gene. The ends lost 2 bases at V and 6 bases at J; junction bases unmatched: 4. The CDR3 extends over 14 amino acids. CDR3 in amino acids: CASSLIGTGAEQYF. The CDR3 DNA reads as TGTGCCAGCAGTTTAATTGGGACAGGGGCCGAGCAGTACTTC.

This chain connects TRBV28 to TRBJ2-7; 9 nucleotides agree with TRBD2. The CDR3 loop spans 14 amino acids. Germline V gene sequence: CDR1 MDHEN, CDR2 SYDVKM. V dropped 6 bases and J dropped 9; count of bases not matched to a gene: 12. The CDR3 loop reads CASSLAGTYQGQYF. CDR3 in DNA: TGTGCCAGCAGCCTAGCGGGAACCTACCAAGGGCAGTACTTC. Based on the CDR3 plus reference TRBV28 and TRBJ2-7, the full variable domain is DVKVTQSSRYLVKRTGEKVFLECVQDMDHENMFWYRQDPGLGLRLIYFSYDVKMKEKGDIPEGYSVSREKKERFSLILESASTNQTSMYLCASSLAGTYQGQYFGPGTRLTVT.

The chain combines TRBV11-1 with TRBJ1-2, with 8 bases identical to TRBD1. This CDR3 has 12 amino acids. Germline trimming cut 5 bases from V and 4 bases from J; bases unmatched to any gene: 0. Germline CDR1 SGHAT, CDR2 FQDESV (reference sequence). For the CDR3, the DNA is TGTGCCAGCAGCGGACAGGGCTATGGCTACACCTTC. It encodes CASSGQGYGYTF.

The rearrangement links TRBV6-6 to TRBJ1-3; D unresolved. Germline-derived CDR1 and CDR2 are MNHNY and SVGAGI (reference sequence). Trimming shortened V by 7 bases and J by 0 bases, and 10 bases separated the two germline ends. CDR3 length: 14 residues. This CDR3 is CASKDGPSGNTIYF. CDR3 nucleotides: TGTGCCAGCAAGGACGGCCCCTCTGGAAACACCATATATTTT.

This sequence joins TRBV6-5 and TRBJ1-2; unclear D gene. V shed 2 bases and J shed 0 bases, with 13 bases lying between them. The length of the CDR3 is 16 residues. Germline lookup yields CDR1 MNHEY and CDR2 SVGAGI. The CDR3 bases are TGTGCCAGCAGTTACAACGTTCTTAGCGCTAACTATGGCTACACCTTC. It encodes CASSYNVLSANYGYTF.

The chain uses TRBV4-1 and TRBJ2-3; D remains unclear. Trimming took 1 base from V and 2 from J, leaving 4 bases between them. The CDR3 totals 13 residues. Looked up from germline, CDR1 is MGHRA and CDR2 is YSYEKL. The CDR3 region has the DNA TGCGCCAGCAGCCAAGTGCACACAGATACGCAGTATTTT. Translation: CASSQVHTDTQYF.

The chain employs TRBV7-9 and TRBJ1-4, with 10 bases that match TRBD1. This CDR3 is built from 15 residues. Germline CDR1 and CDR2: SEHNR and FQNEAQ (reference sequence). The J segment lost 4 bases and the V segment lost 4 bases, leaving 3 bases of the junction unmatched. DNA of the CDR3: TGTGCCAGCAGCTACGGACAGGGGGATAATGAAAAACTGTTTTTT. Translated: CASSYGQGDNEKLFF.

The count of this clone is one. The chain is built from TRBV28 and TRBJ2-7, with 9 bases lining up with TRBD1. V was pared by 3 bases and J by 4 bases, with 7 bases of the junction left unmatched. The CDR3 contains 15 residues. Germline lookup yields CDR1 MDHEN and CDR2 SYDVKM. CDR3 in DNA: TGTGCCAGCAGTTTTGGGGGACAGGGCTCTTACGAGCAGTACTTC. Its protein product is CASSFGGQGSYEQYF.

The V call is TRBV11-2, the J call TRBJ1-6; 10 bases map to TRBD1. V shed 4 bases, J shed 6 bases, and the junction held 3 bases outside the gene matches. The CDR3 contains 15 residues. From germline, CDR1 is SGHAT and CDR2 FQNNGV. The CDR3 region is CASSSWTGGNSPLHF. CDR3 in DNA: TGTGCCAGCAGCTCCTGGACAGGGGGTAATTCACCCCTCCACTTT.

This chain links TRBV6-5 with TRBJ2-7; D might be TRBD1 (6 bases). The germline V gene has CDR1 MNHEY and CDR2 SVGAGI. This CDR3 has 14 residues. V lost 4 bases and J 4 bases, leaving 14 bases between the germline ends. CDR3 bases: TGTGCCAGCAGTTTGGGGGCCGGGACGTACGAGCAGTACTTC. Translating it yields CASSLGAGTYEQYF.

This sequence joins TRBV14 and TRBJ2-7; 14 bases line up with TRBD2. The V and J ends lost 6 bases and 4 bases, in that order; junction bases with no gene match: 5. The CDR3 spans 15 residues. CDR1 and CDR2 from the germline V gene are SGHDN and FVKESK. CDR3 amino acids: CASRLTSGRAYEQYF. CDR3 DNA sequence: TGTGCCAGCAGGCTGACTAGCGGGAGGGCATACGAGCAGTACTTC.

The chain carries TRBV9 and TRBJ2-3; 7 positions match TRBD1. V trimming: 0 bases; J trimming: 4 bases; junction bases outside the gene matches: 5. The CDR3 is 15 residues long. Germline CDR1 reads SGDLS; CDR2 reads YYNGEE. Here the CDR3 DNA reads TGTGCCAGCAGCGTAGATACAGGGGTCTCAGATACGCAGTATTTT. This sequence encodes CASSVDTGVSDTQYF.

The rearrangement uses TRBV25-1 and TRBJ1-5; D not certain. This CDR3 is built from 16 residues. V was trimmed by 11 bases and J by 6 bases, leaving 26 bases between them. From germline, CDR1 is MGHDK and CDR2 SYGVNS. CDR3 in DNA: TGTGCCTGCCGTCCCAGACACCGAGAGGGCCCTCAGCCCCAGCATTTT. As protein: CACRPRHREGPQPQHF.

As DNA, the CDR3 is TGTGCCACCAGCAGAGACAGGGGACGCACAGATACGCAGTATTTT. Encoded protein: CATSRDRGRTDTQYF. This rearrangement joins TRBV15 to TRBJ2-3; the D gene is possibly TRBD1 (6 bases). Germline lookup yields CDR1 LNHNV and CDR2 YYDKDF (reference sequence). This CDR3 comprises 15 residues. Trimming cost V 0 bases and J 1 base, with 8 bases left between them.